The entry that follows covers one T cell receptor beta chain sequence. What it binds is unknown. Trimming stripped 7 bases from V and 6 bases from J, with 16 bases between. The CDR3 consists of 13 residues. Germline CDR1 reads SEHNR; CDR2 reads FQNEAQ (reference sequence). Data came from immunoSEQ multiplex PCR; TCRdb stores just in-frame clones and leaves some out. This sample has 290,000 or so clones, with more than 70% found just once. This entry comes from a study of Ad26.COV2.S vaccination and SARS-CoV-2 variants. General observations from the study: Measures of TCR breadth and depth may have fallen short of total T cell responses.

Treatment given: 15 to 20 received Ad26.COV2.S at low or high dose, single or two shots; 5 received placebo; per-sample allocation not given. At day 63 after the first vaccine or placebo injection, samples were drawn. The sample consisted of peripheral blood, taken in a trial of Ad26.COV2.S vaccine versus placebo. The clonotype was recovered from a person aged 18-60 years who received the Ad26.COV2.S COVID-19 vaccine or a placebo. This chain connects TRBV7-9 to TRBJ2-7; tentative D call: TRBD2 (5 bases). CDR3 protein: CASTDGLSGEQYF. The CDR3 DNA sequence: TGTGCCAGCACCGACGGACTCTCGGGCGAGCAGTACTTC.